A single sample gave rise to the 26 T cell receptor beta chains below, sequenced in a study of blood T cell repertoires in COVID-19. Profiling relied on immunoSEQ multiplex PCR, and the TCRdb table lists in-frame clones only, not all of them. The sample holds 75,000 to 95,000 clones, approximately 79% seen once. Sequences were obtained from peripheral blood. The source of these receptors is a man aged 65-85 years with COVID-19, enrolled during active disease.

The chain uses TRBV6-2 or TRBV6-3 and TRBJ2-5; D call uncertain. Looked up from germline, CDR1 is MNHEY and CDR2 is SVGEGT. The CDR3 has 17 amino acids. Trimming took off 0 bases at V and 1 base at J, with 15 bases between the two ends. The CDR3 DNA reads TGTGCCAGCAGTTACTCGAAACCCAGCTGGGCCCAAGAGACCCAGTACTTC. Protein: CASSYSKPSWAQETQYF.

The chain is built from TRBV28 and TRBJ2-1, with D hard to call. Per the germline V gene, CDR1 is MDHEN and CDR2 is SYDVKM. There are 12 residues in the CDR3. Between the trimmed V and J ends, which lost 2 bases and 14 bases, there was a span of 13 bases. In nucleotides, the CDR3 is TGTGCCAGCAGTTTAGTGGCCCCCGTTAAGTTCTTC. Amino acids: CASSLVAPVKFF. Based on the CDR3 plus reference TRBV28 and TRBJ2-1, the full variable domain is DVKVTQSSRYLVKRTGEKVFLECVQDMDHENMFWYRQDPGLGLRLIYFSYDVKMKEKGDIPEGYSVSREKKERFSLILESASTNQTSMYLCASSLVAPVKFFGPGTRLTVL.

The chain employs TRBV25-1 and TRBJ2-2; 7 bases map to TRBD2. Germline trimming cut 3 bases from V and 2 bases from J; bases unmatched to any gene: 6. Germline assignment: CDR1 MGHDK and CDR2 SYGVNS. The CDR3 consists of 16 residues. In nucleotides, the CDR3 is TGTGCCAGCAGTGACTGGACTAGTCTAAACACCGGGGAGCTGTTTTTT. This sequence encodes CASSDWTSLNTGELFF. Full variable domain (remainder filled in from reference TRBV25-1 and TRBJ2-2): EADIYQTPRYLVIGTGKKITLECSQTMGHDKMYWYQQDPGMELHLIHYSYGVNSTEKGDLSSESTVSRIRTEHFPLTLESARPSHTSQYLCASSDWTSLNTGELFFGEGSRLTVL.

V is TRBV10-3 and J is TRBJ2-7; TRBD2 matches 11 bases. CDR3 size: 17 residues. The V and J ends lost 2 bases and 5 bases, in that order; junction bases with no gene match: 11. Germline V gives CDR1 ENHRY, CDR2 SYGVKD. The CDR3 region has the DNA TGTGCCATCAGTGAGGCGGGACTAGCGGAGGAGGTCCACGAGCAGTACTTC. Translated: CAISEAGLAEEVHEQYF.

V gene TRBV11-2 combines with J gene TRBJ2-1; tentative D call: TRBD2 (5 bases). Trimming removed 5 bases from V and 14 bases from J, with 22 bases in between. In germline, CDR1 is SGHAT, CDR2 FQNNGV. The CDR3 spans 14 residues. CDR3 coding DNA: TGTGCCAGCAGCCCTCGGACCTGGGTGGGGAGAAAGTTCTTC. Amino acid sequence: CASSPRTWVGRKFF. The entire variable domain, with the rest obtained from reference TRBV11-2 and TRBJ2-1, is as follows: EAGVAQSPRYKIIEKRQSVAFWCNPISGHATLYWYQQILGQGPKLLIQFQNNGVVDDSQLPKDRFSAERLKGVDSTLKIQPAKLEDSAVYLCASSPRTWVGRKFFGPGTRLTVL.

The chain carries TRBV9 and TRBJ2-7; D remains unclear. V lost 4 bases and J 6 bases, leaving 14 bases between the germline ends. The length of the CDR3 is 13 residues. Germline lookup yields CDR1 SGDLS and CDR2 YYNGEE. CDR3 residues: CASSFTRASEQYF. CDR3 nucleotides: TGTGCCAGCAGCTTCACTCGTGCTTCCGAGCAGTACTTC.

In DNA form, the CDR3 reads TGTGCCAGCAGTTTTTCGGGACATAACTCTGGAAACACCATATATTTT. Its protein is CASSFSGHNSGNTIYF. The chain has TRBV27 and TRBJ1-3; weak D call: TRBD1 (6 bases). Trimming pared 3 bases from V and 0 bases from J, leaving 12 bases between. This CDR3 has 16 amino acids. Germline assignment: CDR1 MNHEY and CDR2 SMNVEV (reference sequence).

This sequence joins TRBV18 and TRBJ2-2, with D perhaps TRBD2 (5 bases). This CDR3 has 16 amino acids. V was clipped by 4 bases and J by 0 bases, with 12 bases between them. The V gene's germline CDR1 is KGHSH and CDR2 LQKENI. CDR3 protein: CASSLQTGTNTGELFF. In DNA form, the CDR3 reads TGTGCCAGCTCACTCCAGACGGGAACGAACACCGGGGAGCTGTTTTTT.

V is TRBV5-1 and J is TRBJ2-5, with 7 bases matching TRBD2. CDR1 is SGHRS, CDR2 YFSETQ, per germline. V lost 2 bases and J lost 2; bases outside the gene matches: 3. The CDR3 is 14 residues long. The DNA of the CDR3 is TGCGCCAGCAGCTTCCGCGGGAGACAAGAGACCCAGTACTTC. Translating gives CASSFRGRQETQYF.

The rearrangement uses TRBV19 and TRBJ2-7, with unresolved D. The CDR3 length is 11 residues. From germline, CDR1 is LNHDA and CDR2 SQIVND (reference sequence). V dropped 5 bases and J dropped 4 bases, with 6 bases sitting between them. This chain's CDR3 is CASSFGYEQYF. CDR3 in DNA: TGTGCCAGTAGTTTCGGGTACGAGCAGTACTTC.

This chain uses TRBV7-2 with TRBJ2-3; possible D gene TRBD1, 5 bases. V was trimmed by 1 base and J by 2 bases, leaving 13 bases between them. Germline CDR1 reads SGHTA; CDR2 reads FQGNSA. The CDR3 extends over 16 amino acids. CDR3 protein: CASSLGQGANTDTQYF. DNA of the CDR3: TGTGCCAGCAGCTTAGGGCAGGGTGCAAACACAGATACGCAGTATTTT.

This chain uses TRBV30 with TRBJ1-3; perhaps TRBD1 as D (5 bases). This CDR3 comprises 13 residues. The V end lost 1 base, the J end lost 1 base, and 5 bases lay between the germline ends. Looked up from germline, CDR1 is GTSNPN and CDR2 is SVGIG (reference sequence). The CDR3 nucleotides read TGTGCCTGGAGTGGACAGTCTGGAAACACCATATATTTT. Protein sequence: CAWSGQSGNTIYF.

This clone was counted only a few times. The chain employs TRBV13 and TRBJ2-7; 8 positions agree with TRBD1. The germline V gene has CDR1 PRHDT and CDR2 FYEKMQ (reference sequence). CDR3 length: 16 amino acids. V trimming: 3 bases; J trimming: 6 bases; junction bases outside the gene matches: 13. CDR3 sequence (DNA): TGTGCCAGCAGCTTCATGGGCACAGGGGGTTCGCGCGAGCAGTACTTC. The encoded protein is CASSFMGTGGSREQYF. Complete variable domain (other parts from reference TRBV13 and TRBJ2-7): AAGVIQSPRHLIKEKRETATLKCYPIPRHDTVYWYQQGPGQDPQFLISFYEKMQSDKGSIPDRFSAQQFSDYHSELNMSSLELGDSALYFCASSFMGTGGSREQYFGPGTRLTVT.

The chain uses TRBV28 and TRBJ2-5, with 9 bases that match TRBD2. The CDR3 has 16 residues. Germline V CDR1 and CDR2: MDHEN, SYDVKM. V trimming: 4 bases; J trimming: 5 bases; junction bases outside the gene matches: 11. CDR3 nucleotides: TGTGCCAGCAGTTCCCCAGGGGCGGGAGGGCCGGAGACCCAGTACTTC. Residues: CASSSPGAGGPETQYF.

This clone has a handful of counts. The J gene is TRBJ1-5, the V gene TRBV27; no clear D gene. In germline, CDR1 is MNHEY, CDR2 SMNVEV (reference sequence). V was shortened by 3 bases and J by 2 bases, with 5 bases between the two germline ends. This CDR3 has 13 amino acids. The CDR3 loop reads CASSFVGNQPQHF. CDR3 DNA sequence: TGTGCCAGCAGTTTCGTCGGCAATCAGCCCCAGCATTTT.

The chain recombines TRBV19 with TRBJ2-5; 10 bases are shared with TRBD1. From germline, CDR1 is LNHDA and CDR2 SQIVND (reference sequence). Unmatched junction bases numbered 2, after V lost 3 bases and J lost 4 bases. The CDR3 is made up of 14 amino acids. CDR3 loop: CASSMGQGRETQYF. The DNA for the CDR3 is TGTGCCAGTAGTATGGGACAGGGGAGAGAGACCCAGTACTTC.

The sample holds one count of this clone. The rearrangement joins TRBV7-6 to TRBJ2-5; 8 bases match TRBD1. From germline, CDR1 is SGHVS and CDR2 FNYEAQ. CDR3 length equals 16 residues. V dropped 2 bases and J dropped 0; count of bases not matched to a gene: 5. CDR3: CASSLKGQVYQETQYF. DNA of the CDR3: TGTGCCAGCAGCTTAAAGGGACAGGTATACCAAGAGACCCAGTACTTC.

The CDR3 spells CASSQGIRGSPYNEQFF. The DNA of the CDR3 is TGCGCCAGCAGCCAAGGAATACGAGGGAGTCCCTACAATGAGCAGTTCTTC. The rearrangement joins TRBV4-3 to TRBJ2-1, with a tentative D call TRBD2 (5 bases). V was trimmed by 1 base and J by 2 bases, leaving 15 bases between them. The CDR3 totals 17 residues. Germline CDR1 LGHNA, CDR2 YSLEER.

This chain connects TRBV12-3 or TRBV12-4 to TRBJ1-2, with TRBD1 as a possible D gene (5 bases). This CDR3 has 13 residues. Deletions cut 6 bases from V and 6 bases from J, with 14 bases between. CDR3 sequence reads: CASRYHGADGYTF. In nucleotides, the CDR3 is TGTGCCAGCAGATACCATGGGGCGGATGGCTACACCTTC.

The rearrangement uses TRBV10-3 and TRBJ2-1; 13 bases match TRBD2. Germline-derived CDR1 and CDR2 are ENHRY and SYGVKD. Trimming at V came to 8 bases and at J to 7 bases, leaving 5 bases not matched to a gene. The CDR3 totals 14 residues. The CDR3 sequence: CAIRTSGRLNEQFF. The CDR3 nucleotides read TGTGCCATCCGGACTAGCGGGAGATTAAATGAGCAGTTCTTC.

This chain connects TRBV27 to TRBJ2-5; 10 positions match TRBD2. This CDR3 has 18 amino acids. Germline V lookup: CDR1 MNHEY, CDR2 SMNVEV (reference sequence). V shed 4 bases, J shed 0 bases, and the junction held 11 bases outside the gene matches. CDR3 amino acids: CASSSRTSGGGYQETQYF. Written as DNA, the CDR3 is TGTGCCAGCAGTTCGAGGACTAGCGGAGGGGGGTACCAAGAGACCCAGTACTTC.

CDR3 nucleotides: TGTGCCAGCAGCGACCCTGGACAGGGATACGAGCAGTACTTC. Its protein is CASSDPGQGYEQYF. The chain joins TRBV9 to TRBJ2-7; 8 positions match TRBD1. CDR1 and CDR2 from the germline V gene are SGDLS and YYNGEE. J gave up 4 bases and V 3 bases, and 6 bases lay outside the gene matches. The CDR3 is 14 residues long. The entire variable domain, with the rest obtained from reference TRBV9 and TRBJ2-7, is as follows: DSGVTQTPKHLITATGQRVTLRCSPRSGDLSVYWYQQSLDQGLQFLIQYYNGEERAKGNILERFSAQQFPDLHSELNLSSLELGDSALYFCASSDPGQGYEQYFGPGTRLTVT.

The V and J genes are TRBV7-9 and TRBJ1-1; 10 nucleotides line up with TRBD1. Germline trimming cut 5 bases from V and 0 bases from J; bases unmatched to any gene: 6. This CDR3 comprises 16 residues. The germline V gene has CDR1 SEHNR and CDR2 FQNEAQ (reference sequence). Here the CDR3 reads CASSRDRGSVNTEAFF. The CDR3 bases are TGTGCCAGCAGCCGGGACAGGGGATCAGTGAACACTGAAGCTTTCTTT.

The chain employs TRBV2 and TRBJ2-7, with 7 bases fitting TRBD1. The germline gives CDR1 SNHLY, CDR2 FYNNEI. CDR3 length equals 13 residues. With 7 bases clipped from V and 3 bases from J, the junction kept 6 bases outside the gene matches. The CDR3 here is CASIRDRNYEQYF. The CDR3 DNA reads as TGTGCCAGCATTAGGGACAGAAACTACGAGCAGTACTTC. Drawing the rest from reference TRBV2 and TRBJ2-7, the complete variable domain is EPEVTQTPSHQVTQMGQEVILRCVPISNHLYFYWYRQILGQKVEFLVSFYNNEISEKSEIFDDQFSVERPDGSNFTLKIRSTKLEDSAMYFCASIRDRNYEQYFGPGTRLTVT.

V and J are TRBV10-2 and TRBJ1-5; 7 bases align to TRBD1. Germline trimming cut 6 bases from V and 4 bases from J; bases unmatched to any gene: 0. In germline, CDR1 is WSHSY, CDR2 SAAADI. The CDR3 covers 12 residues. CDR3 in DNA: TGCGCCAGCAGGGGACAGAATCAGCCCCAGCATTTT. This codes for CASRGQNQPQHF.

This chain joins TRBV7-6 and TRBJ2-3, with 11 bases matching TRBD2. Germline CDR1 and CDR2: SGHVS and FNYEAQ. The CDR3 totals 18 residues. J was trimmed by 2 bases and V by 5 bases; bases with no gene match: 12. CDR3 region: CASSPLAGGGLSTDTQYF. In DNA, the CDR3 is TGTGCCAGCAGCCCTCTAGCGGGAGGCGGACTGTCCACAGATACGCAGTATTTT.